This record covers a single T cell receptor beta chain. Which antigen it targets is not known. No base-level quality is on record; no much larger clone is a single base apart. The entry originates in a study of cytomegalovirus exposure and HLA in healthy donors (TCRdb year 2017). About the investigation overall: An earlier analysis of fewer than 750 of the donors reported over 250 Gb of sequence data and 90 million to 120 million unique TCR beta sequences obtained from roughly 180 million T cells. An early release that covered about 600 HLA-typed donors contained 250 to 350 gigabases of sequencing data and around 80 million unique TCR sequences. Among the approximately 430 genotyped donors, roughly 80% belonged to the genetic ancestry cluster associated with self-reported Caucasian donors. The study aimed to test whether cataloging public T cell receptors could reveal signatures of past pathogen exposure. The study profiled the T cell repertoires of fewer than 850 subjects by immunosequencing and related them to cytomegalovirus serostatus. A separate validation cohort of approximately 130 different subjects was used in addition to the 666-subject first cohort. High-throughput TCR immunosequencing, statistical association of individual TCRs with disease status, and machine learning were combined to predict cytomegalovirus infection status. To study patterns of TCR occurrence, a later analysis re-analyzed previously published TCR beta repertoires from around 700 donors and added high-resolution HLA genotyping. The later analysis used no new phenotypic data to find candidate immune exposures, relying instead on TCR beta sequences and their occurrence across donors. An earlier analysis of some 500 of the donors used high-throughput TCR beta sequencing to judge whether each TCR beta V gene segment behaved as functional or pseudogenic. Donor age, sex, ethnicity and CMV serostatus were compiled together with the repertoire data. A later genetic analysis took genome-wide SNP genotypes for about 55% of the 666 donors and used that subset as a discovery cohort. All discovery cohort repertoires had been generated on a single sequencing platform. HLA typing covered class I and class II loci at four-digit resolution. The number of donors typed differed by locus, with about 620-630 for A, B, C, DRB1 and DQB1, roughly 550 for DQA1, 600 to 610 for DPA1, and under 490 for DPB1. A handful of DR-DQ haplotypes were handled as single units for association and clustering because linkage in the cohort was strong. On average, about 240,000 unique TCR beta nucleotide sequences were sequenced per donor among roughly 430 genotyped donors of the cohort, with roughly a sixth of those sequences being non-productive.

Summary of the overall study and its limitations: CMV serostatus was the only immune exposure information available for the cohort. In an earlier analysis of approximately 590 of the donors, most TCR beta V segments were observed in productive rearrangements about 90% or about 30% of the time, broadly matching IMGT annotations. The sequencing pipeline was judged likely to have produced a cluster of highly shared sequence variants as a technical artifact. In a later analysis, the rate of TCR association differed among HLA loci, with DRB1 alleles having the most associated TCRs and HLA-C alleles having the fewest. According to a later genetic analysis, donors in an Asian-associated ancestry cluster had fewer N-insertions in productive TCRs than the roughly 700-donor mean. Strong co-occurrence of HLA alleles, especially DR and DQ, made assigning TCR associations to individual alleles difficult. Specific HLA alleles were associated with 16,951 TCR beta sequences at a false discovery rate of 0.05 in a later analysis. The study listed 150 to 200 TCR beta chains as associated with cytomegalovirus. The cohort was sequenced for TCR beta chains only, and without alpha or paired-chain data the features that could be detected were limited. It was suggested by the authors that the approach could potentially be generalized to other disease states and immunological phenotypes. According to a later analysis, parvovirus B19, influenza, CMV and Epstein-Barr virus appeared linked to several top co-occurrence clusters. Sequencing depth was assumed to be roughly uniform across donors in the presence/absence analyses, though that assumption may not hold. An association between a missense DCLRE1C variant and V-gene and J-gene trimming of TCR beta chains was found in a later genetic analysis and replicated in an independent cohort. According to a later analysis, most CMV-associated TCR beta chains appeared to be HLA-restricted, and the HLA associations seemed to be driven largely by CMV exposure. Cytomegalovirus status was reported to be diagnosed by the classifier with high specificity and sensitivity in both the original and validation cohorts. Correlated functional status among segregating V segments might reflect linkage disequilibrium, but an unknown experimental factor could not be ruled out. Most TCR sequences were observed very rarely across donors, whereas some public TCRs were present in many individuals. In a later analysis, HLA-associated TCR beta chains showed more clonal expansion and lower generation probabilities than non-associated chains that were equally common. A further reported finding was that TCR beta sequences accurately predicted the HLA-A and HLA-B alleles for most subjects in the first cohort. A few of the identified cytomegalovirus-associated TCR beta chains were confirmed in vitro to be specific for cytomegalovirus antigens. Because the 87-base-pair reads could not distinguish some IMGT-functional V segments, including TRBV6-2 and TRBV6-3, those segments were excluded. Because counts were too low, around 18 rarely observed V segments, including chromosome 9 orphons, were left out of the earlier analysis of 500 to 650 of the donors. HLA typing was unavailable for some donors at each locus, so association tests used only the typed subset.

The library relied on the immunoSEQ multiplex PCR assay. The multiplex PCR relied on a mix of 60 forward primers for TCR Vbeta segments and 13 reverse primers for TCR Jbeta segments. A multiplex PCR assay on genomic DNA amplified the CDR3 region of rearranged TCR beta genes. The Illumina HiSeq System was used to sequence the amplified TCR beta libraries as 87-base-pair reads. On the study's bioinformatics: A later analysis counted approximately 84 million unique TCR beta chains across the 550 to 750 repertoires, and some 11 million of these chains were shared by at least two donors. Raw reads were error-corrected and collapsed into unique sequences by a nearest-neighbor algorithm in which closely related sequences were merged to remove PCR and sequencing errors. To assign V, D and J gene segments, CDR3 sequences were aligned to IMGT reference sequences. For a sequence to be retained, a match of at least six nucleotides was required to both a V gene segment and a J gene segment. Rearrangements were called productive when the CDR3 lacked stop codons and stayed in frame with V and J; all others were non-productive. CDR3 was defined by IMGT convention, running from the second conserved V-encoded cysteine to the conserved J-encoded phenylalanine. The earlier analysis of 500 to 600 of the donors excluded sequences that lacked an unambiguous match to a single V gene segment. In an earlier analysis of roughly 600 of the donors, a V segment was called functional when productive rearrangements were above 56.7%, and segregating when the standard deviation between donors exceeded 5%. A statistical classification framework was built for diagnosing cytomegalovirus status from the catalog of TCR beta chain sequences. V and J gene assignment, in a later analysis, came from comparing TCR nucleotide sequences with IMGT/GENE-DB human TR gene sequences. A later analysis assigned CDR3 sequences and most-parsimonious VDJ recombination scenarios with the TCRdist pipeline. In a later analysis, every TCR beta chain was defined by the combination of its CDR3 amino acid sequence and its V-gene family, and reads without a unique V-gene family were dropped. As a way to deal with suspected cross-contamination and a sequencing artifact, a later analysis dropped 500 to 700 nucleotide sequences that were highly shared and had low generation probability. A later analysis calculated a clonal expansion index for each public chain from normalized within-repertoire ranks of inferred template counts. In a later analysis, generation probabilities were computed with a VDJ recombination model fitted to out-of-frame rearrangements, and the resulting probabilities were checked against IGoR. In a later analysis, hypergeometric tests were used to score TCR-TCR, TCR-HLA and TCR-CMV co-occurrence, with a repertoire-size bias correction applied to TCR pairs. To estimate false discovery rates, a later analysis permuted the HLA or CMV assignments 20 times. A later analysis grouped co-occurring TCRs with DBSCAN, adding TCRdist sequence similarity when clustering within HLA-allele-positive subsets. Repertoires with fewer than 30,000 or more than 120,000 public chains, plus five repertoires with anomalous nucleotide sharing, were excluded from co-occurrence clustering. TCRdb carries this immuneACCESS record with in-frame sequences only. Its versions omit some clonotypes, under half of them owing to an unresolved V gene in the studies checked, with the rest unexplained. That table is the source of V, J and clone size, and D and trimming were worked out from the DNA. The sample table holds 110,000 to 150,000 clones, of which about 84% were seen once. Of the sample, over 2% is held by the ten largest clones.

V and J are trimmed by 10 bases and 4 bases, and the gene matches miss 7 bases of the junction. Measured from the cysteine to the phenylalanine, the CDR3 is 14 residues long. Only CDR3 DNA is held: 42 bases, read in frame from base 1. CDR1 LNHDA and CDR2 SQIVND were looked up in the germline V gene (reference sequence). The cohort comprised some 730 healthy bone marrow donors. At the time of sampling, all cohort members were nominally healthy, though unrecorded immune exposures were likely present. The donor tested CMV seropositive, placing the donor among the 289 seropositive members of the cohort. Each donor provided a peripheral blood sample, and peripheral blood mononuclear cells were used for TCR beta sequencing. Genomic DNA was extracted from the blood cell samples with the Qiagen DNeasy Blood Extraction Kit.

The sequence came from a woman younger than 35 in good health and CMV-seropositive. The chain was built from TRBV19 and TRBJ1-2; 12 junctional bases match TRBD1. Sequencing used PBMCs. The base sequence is TGTGCCACCAAACGGGGACAGGGGGCCTATGGCTACACCTTC. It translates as CATKRGQGAYGYTF.